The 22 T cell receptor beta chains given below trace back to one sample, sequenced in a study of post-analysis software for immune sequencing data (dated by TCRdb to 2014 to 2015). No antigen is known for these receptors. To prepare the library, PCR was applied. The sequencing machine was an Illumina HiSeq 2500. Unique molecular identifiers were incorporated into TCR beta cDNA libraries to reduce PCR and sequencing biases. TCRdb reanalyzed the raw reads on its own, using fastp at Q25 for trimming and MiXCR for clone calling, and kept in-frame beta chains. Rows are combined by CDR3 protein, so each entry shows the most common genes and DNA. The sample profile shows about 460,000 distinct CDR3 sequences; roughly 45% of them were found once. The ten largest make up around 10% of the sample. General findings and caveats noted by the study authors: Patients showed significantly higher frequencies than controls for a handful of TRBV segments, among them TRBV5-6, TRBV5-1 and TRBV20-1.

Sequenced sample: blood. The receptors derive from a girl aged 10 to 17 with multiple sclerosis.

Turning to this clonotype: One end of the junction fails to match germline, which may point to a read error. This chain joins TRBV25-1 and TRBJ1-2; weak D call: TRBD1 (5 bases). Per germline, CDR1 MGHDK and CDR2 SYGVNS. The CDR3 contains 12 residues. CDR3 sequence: CTSRRDSYDYTF. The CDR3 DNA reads TGTACCAGCAGGCGAGACAGCTATGACTACACCTTC.

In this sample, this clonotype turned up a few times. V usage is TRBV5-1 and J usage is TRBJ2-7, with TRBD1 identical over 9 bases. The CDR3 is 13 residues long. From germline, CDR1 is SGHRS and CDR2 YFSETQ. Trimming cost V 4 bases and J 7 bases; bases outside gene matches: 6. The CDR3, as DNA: TGCGCCAGCAGCCGGACAGGGGTGGTAGAGCAGTACTTC. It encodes CASSRTGVVEQYF.

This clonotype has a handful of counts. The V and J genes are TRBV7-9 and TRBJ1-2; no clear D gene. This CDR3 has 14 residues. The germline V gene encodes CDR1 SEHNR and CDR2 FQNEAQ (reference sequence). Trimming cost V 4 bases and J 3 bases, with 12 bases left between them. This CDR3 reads CASSSPRAYYGYTF. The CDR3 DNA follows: TGTGCCAGCAGCTCGCCCCGGGCCTACTATGGCTACACCTTC.

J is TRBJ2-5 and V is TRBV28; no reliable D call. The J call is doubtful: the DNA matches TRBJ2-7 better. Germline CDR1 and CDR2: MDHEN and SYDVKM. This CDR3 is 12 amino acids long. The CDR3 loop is CASSLVVVEQYF. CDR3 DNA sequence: TGTGCCAGCAGTTTGGTGGTGGTCGAGCAGTACTTC.

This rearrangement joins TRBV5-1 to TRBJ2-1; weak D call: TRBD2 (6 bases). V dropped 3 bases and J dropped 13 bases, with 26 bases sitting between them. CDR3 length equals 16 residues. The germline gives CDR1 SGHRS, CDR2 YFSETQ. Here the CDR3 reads CASSWTPAGPGETQFF. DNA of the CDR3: TGCGCCAGCAGCTGGACTCCCGCGGGGCCGGGGGAGACCCAGTTCTTC.

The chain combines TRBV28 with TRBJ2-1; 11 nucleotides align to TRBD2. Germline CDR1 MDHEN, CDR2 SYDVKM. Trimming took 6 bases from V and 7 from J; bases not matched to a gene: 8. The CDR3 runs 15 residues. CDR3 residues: CASSTVAGGPNEQFF. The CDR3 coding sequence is TGTGCCAGCAGCACAGTAGCGGGAGGGCCTAATGAGCAGTTCTTC.

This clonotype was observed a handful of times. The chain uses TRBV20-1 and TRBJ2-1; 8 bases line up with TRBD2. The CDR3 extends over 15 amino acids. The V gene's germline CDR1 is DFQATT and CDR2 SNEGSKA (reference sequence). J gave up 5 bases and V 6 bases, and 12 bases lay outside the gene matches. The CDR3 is CSAPTSGRFDNEQFF. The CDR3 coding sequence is TGCAGTGCCCCAACTAGCGGACGCTTTGACAATGAGCAGTTCTTC.

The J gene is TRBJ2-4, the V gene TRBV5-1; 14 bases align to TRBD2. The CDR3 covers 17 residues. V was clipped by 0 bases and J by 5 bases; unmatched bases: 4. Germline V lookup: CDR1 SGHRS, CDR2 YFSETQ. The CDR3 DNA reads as TGCGCCAGCAGCTTGGGAGGGACTAGCGGGAGTGAAAACATTCAGTACTTC. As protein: CASSLGGTSGSENIQYF.

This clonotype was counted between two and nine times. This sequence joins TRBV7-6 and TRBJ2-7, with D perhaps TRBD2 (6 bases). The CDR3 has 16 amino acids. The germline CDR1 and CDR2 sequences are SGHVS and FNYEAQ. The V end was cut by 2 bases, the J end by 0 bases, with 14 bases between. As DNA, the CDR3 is TGTGCCAGCAGCTTATTGGCGGGGCAGAGCTCCTACGAGCAGTACTTC. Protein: CASSLLAGQSSYEQYF. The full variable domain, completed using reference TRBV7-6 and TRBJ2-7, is GAGVSQSPRYKVTKRGQDVALRCDPISGHVSLYWYRQALGQGPEFLTYFNYEAQQDKSGLPNDRFSAERPEGSISTLTIQRTEQRDSAMYRCASSLLAGQSSYEQYFGPGTRLTVT.

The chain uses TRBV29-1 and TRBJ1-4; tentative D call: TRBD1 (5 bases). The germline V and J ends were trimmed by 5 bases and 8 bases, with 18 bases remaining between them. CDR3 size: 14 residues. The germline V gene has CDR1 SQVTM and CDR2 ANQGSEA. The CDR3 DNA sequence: TGCAGCGTTTGGGGGGAAGGGGATAGCGAAAAACTGTTTTTT. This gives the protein CSVWGEGDSEKLFF.

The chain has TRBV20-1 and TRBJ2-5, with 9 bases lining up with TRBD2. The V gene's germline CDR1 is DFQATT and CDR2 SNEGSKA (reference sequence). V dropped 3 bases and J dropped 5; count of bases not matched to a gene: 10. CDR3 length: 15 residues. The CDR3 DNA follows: TGCAGTGCTAGGAGCATAGCGGGAGTGGGGGAGACCCAGTACTTC. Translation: CSARSIAGVGETQYF.

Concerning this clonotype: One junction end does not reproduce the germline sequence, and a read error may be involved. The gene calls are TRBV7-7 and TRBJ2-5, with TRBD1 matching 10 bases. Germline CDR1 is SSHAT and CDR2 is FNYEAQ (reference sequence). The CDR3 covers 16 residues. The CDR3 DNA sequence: TGTGCTAGCAGCTTAGGCGGGACAGGGGTTGGAGAGACCCAGTACTTC. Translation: CASSLGGTGVGETQYF.

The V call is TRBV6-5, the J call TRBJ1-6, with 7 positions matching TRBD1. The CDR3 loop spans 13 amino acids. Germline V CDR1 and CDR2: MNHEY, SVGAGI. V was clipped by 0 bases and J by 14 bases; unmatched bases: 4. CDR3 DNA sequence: TGTGCCAGCAGTTACTCAGGGACAGCGTCCCTCCACTTT. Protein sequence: CASSYSGTASLHF.

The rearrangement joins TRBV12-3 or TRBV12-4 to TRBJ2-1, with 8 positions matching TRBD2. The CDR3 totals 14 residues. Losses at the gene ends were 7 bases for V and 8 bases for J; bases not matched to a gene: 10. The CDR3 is CASNRAGEYDEQFF. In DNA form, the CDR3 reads TGTGCCAGCAATCGAGCGGGAGAGTACGATGAGCAGTTCTTC.

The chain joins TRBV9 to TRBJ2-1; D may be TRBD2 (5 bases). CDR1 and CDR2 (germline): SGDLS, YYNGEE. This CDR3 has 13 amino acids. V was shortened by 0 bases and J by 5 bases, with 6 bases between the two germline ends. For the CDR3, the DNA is TGTGCCAGCAGCGTAGCCGGGAACAATGAGCAGTTCTTC. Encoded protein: CASSVAGNNEQFF.

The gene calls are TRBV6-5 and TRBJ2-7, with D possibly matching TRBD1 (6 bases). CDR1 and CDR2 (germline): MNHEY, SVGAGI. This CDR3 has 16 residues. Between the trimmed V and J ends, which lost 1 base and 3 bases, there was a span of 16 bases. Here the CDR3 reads CASSYYKTGTLYEQYF. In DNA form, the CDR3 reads TGTGCCAGCAGTTACTACAAGACAGGAACACTCTACGAGCAGTACTTC.

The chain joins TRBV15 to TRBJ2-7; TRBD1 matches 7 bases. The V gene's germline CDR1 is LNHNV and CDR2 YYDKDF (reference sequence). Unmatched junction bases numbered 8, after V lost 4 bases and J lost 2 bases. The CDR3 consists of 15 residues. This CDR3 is CATSKVQGPTYEQYF. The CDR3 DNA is TGTGCCACCAGCAAGGTACAGGGGCCCACCTACGAGCAGTACTTC.

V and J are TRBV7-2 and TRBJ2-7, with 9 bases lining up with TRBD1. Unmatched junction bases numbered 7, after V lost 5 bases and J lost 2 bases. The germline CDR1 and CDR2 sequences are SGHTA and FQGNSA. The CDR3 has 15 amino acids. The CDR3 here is CASSPGTGSPYEQYF. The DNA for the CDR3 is TGTGCCAGCAGCCCCGGGACAGGGTCACCCTACGAGCAGTACTTC.

The CDR3 sequence: CASSQRDRGLANEKLFF. In DNA form, the CDR3 reads TGTGCCAGCAGCCAGAGGGACAGGGGGCTGGCTAATGAAAAACTGTTTTTT. The J gene is TRBJ1-4, the V gene TRBV4-2; 12 positions match TRBD1. CDR3 length: 17 amino acids. V lost 3 bases and J lost 3; bases outside the gene matches: 5. Per germline, CDR1 LGHNA and CDR2 YNFKEQ.

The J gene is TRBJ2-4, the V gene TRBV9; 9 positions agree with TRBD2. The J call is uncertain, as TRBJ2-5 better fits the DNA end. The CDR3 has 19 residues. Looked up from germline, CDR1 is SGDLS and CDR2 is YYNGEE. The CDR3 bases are TGTGCCAGCAGTTCCCTAGACACACTAGCTGGCGGGAGGGAAGAGACCCAGTACTTC. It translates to CASSSLDTLAGGREETQYF.

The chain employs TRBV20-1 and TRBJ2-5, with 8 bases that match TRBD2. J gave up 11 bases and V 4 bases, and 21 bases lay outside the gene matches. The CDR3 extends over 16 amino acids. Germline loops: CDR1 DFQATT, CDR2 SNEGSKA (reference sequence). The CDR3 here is CSAKAGETSVYNEQYF. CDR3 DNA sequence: TGCAGTGCTAAAGCGGGGGAAACTAGCGTGTACAATGAGCAGTACTTC.

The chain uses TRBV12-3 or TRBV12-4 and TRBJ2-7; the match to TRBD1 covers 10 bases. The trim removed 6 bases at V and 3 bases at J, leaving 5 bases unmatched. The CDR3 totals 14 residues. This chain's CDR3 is CASRKGQGVYEQYF. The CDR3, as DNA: TGTGCCAGCAGGAAAGGACAGGGGGTCTACGAGCAGTACTTC.